This entry lists 16 T cell receptor beta chains sequenced from one sample in a study of T cell responses to AZD1222 COVID-19 vaccine. The data were produced by immunoSEQ multiplex PCR, yet TCRdb's version contains in-frame clones alone and is incomplete. Of 150,000 or so clones listed, about 88% are singletons. The sample in question was peripheral blood, obtained on day 0 of AZD1222 vaccination. These receptors all come from an adult in good health.

Here the CDR3 DNA reads TGTGCCAGCAGCCGGACGGGGCGAGGGGGCACAGATACGCAGTATTTT. This codes for CASSRTGRGGTDTQYF. This chain joins TRBV3-1 (or the pseudogene TRBV3-2) and TRBJ2-3; D is tentatively TRBD1 or TRBD2 (5 bases each). In germline, CDR1 is LGHDT, CDR2 YNNKEL (reference sequence). This CDR3 spans 16 amino acids. Trimming cost V 4 bases and J 1 base, with 15 bases left between them.

The V and J genes are TRBV4-3 and TRBJ1-2; D ambiguous. The CDR3 is 12 amino acids. V was pared by 1 base and J by 5 bases, with 5 bases between. The germline V gene encodes CDR1 LGHNA and CDR2 YSLEER. This CDR3 is CASSQAGYGYTF. DNA of the CDR3: TGCGCCAGCAGCCAAGCCGGGTATGGCTACACCTTC.

The rearrangement uses TRBV5-5 and TRBJ2-7; 9 bases are a match to TRBD1. This CDR3 comprises 15 residues. With V trimmed by 3 bases and J by 2 bases, 6 bases remained unmatched. Germline V gene sequence: CDR1 SGHKS, CDR2 YYEKEE (reference sequence). Here the CDR3 DNA reads TGTGCCAGCAGCTCCACAGGGGGCCCAACCTACGAGCAGTACTTC. This codes for CASSSTGGPTYEQYF. Using reference TRBV5-5 and TRBJ2-7 for the parts outside the CDR3, the full variable domain is DAGVTQSPTHLIKTRGQQVTLRCSPISGHKSVSWYQQVLGQGPQFIFQYYEKEERGRGNFPDRFSARQFPNYSSELNVNALLLGDSALYLCASSSTGGPTYEQYFGPGTRLTVT.

The chain has TRBV5-1 and TRBJ2-2; TRBD2 aligns across 8 bases. The CDR3 is 17 residues long. V trimming: 0 bases; J trimming: 1 base; junction bases outside the gene matches: 5. Germline assignment: CDR1 SGHRS and CDR2 YFSETQ. The CDR3 spells CASSLAALAVNTGELFF. CDR3 DNA: TGCGCCAGCAGCTTGGCCGCACTAGCGGTGAACACCGGGGAGCTGTTTTTT.

The genes are TRBV7-8 and TRBJ2-3, with D perhaps TRBD1 or TRBD2 (5 bases each). CDR1 SGHVS and CDR2 FQNEAQ come from the germline V gene. The germline V and J ends were trimmed by 4 bases and 0 bases, with 11 bases remaining between them. This CDR3 has 15 amino acids. The CDR3 coding sequence is TGTGCCAGCAGCTCCTCCGGGGCTAGCACAGATACGCAGTATTTT. This gives the protein CASSSSGASTDTQYF.

This clone has a single count. This chain joins TRBV27 and TRBJ2-7; D gene ambiguous. This CDR3 is 14 amino acids long. The V gene's germline CDR1 is MNHEY and CDR2 SMNVEV (reference sequence). The V and J ends lost 5 bases and 3 bases respectively, with 14 bases between them. CDR3 loop: CASSDGQSNYEQYF. CDR3 bases: TGTGCCAGCAGTGATGGGCAGTCCAACTACGAGCAGTACTTC.

The chain recombines TRBV5-1 with TRBJ2-2; perhaps TRBD2 as D (6 bases). The CDR3 extends over 13 amino acids. V was clipped by 4 bases and J by 5 bases, with 9 bases between them. Germline-derived CDR1 and CDR2 are SGHRS and YFSETQ. CDR3 residues: CASSLGLTGELFF. Here the CDR3 DNA reads TGCGCCAGCAGCCTGGGACTTACCGGGGAGCTGTTTTTT.

This clone appeared once. The CDR3 sequence: CASSRDRVYGYTF. In DNA form, the CDR3 reads TGTGCCAGCAGCCGGGACAGGGTTTATGGCTACACCTTC. V and J are TRBV3-1 (or the pseudogene TRBV3-2) and TRBJ1-2; 9 nucleotides align to TRBD1. Per the germline V gene, CDR1 is LGHDT and CDR2 is YNNKEL (reference sequence). This CDR3 spans 13 amino acids. The trim removed 4 bases at V and 5 bases at J, leaving 2 bases unmatched.

This rearrangement joins TRBV7-6 to TRBJ1-4; TRBD1 matches 10 bases. The CDR3 is made up of 15 amino acids. Germline V gene sequence: CDR1 SGHVS, CDR2 FNYEAQ. Trimming at V came to 3 bases and at J to 7 bases, leaving 5 bases not matched to a gene. Here the CDR3 reads CASSLGQGWGEKLFF. For the CDR3, the DNA is TGTGCCAGCAGCTTGGGACAGGGGTGGGGTGAAAAACTGTTTTTT. The entire variable domain, with the rest obtained from reference TRBV7-6 and TRBJ1-4, is as follows: GAGVSQSPRYKVTKRGQDVALRCDPISGHVSLYWYRQALGQGPEFLTYFNYEAQQDKSGLPNDRFSAERPEGSISTLTIQRTEQRDSAMYRCASSLGQGWGEKLFFGSGTQLSVL.

The chain recombines TRBV28 with TRBJ2-7; D is undetermined. The CDR3 totals 14 residues. Trimming took 6 bases from V and 4 from J, leaving 16 bases between them. CDR1 is MDHEN, CDR2 SYDVKM, per germline. CDR3: CASSRVGRMYEQYF. The CDR3 nucleotides read TGTGCCAGCAGCCGGGTAGGGCGAATGTACGAGCAGTACTTC.

The chain combines TRBV5-1 with TRBJ2-7, with 8 bases fitting TRBD1. CDR1 and CDR2 from the germline V gene are SGHRS and YFSETQ. V was pared by 3 bases and J by 6 bases, with 8 bases of the junction left unmatched. The CDR3 covers 14 residues. CDR3 region: CASSSRQGPGEQYF. Written as DNA, the CDR3 is TGCGCCAGCAGCTCACGACAGGGGCCGGGCGAGCAGTACTTC.

The chain links TRBV30 to TRBJ2-2; D is unresolved. CDR3 length equals 14 residues. V was trimmed by 0 bases and J by 5 bases, leaving 10 bases between them. The germline CDR1 and CDR2 sequences are GTSNPN and SVGIG (reference sequence). The CDR3 reads CAWSVLGSTGELFF. In DNA, the CDR3 is TGTGCCTGGAGTGTACTTGGATCGACCGGGGAGCTGTTTTTT.

V gene TRBV7-8 combines with J gene TRBJ1-4; perhaps TRBD1 as D (6 bases). Trimming left V 7 bases short and J 0 bases short, with 9 bases between. This CDR3 region has 14 residues. Germline V lookup: CDR1 SGHVS, CDR2 FQNEAQ. The CDR3 reads CASTPGATNEKLFF. The CDR3 nucleotides read TGTGCCAGCACCCCAGGGGCAACTAATGAAAAACTGTTTTTT.

The chain combines TRBV5-4 with TRBJ2-3; 15 nucleotides align to TRBD2. Germline CDR1 is SGHNT and CDR2 is YYREEE (reference sequence). This CDR3 comprises 16 residues. V gave up 4 bases and J gave up 8 bases; unmatched junction bases: 8. Here the CDR3 reads CASSPRTSGGASTQYF. In DNA form, the CDR3 reads TGTGCCAGCAGCCCAAGGACTAGCGGGGGGGCAAGTACGCAGTATTTT.

A single count supports this clone. The chain links TRBV24-1 to TRBJ1-5; no definite D call. Germline V gene sequence: CDR1 KGHDR, CDR2 SFDVKD. The V end lost 3 bases, the J end lost 4 bases, and 15 bases lay between the germline ends. The CDR3 sequence is 16 residues long. CDR3 region: CATSDRGVVWNQPQHF. The CDR3 DNA reads TGTGCCACCAGTGATCGGGGTGTGGTGTGGAATCAGCCCCAGCATTTT.

J is TRBJ1-2 and V is TRBV7-2; 9 nucleotides match TRBD1. Germline trimming cut 0 bases from V and 7 bases from J; bases unmatched to any gene: 3. The CDR3 has 14 residues. The germline gives CDR1 SGHTA, CDR2 FQGNSA. The CDR3 here is CASSLAWDRVGYTF. DNA of the CDR3: TGTGCCAGCAGCTTAGCGTGGGACAGGGTTGGCTACACCTTC. Supplemented by reference TRBV7-2 and TRBJ1-2, the full variable domain reads GAGVSQSPSNKVTEKGKDVELRCDPISGHTALYWYRQSLGQGLEFLIYFQGNSAPDKSGLPSDRFSAERTGGSVSTLTIQRTQQEDSAVYLCASSLAWDRVGYTFGSGTRLTVV.